Listed below are T cell receptor beta chains from one sample, sequenced in a study of control samples from healthy donors and cancer patients. Sequencing used immunoSEQ multiplex PCR; TCRdb keeps in-frame clones, though not all of them. Altogether around 100,000 clones are present, about 87% being singletons, with the ten largest covering under 15%. Material for sequencing was blood. Receptors originate from a woman aged 70 to 79 in good health. Each CDR3 is given with its conserved first and last residue. D genes are given only for firm matches. Clone size, where shown, is once, few, many, or a class for clones that have expanded.

TGTGCCAGCAGCCGCGGGACAGGGAACACTGAAGCTTTCTTT	CASSRGTGNTEAFF	TRBD1	TRBV6-5	NA	TRBJ1-1
TGTGCCAGCAGTGACGGTGGGGATTCACCCCTCCACTTT	CASSDGGDSPLHF	NA	TRBV6-4	NA	TRBJ1-6
TGTGCCAGCAGTCGACGACCCGGGGGCACTGAAGCTTTCTTT	CASSRRPGGTEAFF	NA	TRBV9	NA	TRBJ1-1
TGTGCCAGCAGTTCTGGCCTCTACGAGCAGTACTTC	CASSSGLYEQYF	NA	TRBV12-3/TRBV12-4	NA	TRBJ2-7
TGTGCCAGCAGCTTAGCGTCGGGACAGGGGAGTAGTGGCTACACCTTC	CASSLASGQGSSGYTF	TRBD1	TRBV7-9	NA	TRBJ1-2
TGTGCCAGCAGCTTGTTTGAAGACGGGGGGGTCTACAATGAGCAGTTCTTC	CASSLFEDGGVYNEQFF	TRBD2	TRBV5-6	NA	TRBJ2-1
TGTGCCACCAGGCAGGGGTTGTACAATGAGCAGTTCTTC	CATRQGLYNEQFF	NA	TRBV6-5	NA	TRBJ2-1
TGTGCCAGCAGTCGACTAGCGGGGATTTACGAGCAGTACTTC	CASSRLAGIYEQYF	TRBD2	TRBV6-5	NA	TRBJ2-7
TGCGCCAGCAGCCAATGGGGGGACAGGGGGATCCCCGGGGAGCTGTTTTTT	CASSQWGDRGIPGELFF	TRBD1	TRBV4-3	NA	TRBJ2-2
TGTGCCAGCAGTACTCATGCAGAAAACATTCAGTACTTC	CASSTHAENIQYF	NA	TRBV12-3/TRBV12-4	once	TRBJ2-4
TGTGCCAGCAGCCCTTCTGTGGGGGGGCGATTTGAGACCCAGTACTTC	CASSPSVGGRFETQYF	NA	TRBV3-1/TRBV3-2	NA	TRBJ2-5
TGTGCCAGCAGCATCCGGCCCAACTATGGCTACACCTTC	CASSIRPNYGYTF	NA	TRBV5-4	NA	TRBJ1-2
TGTGCCAGCAGTTACTCCGGGGGAGGCTACACCTTC	CASSYSGGGYTF	NA	TRBV6-5	NA	TRBJ1-2
TGTGCCAGCAGTGTCGAGCCCAATTCACCCCTCCACTTT	CASSVEPNSPLHF	NA	TRBV6-4	NA	TRBJ1-6
TGTGCCAGCAGTGACGGATTTAGGGGAGAGGAAAAACTGTTTTTT	CASSDGFRGEEKLFF	NA	TRBV6-1	NA	TRBJ1-4
TGTGCCAGCAGCTCAGGAGCAACTAATGAAAAACTGTTTTTT	CASSSGATNEKLFF	NA	TRBV5-6	NA	TRBJ1-4
TGTGCCAGCAGTGGGACAGCCTACGAGCAGTACTTC	CASSGTAYEQYF	TRBD1	TRBV6-6	NA	TRBJ2-7
TGCAGCGTTCTTCAGGGGTCGGGTTCACCCCTCCACTTT	CSVLQGSGSPLHF	NA	TRBV29-1	NA	TRBJ1-6
TGTGCCAGCAGCTTGAGGACAGGGGGGACTCAGCCCCAGCATTTT	CASSLRTGGTQPQHF	TRBD1	TRBV5-6	NA	TRBJ1-5
TGCGCCAGCAGCCAAGAAGGGCCCAGCGCGAGCTCCTACAATGAGCAGTTCTTC	CASSQEGPSASSYNEQFF	NA	TRBV4-1	NA	TRBJ2-1
TGCGCCAGCAGCTTGGGATTTTCTCCGGATGAGACCCAGTACTTC	CASSLGFSPDETQYF	NA	TRBV5-1	few	TRBJ2-5
TGTGCCAGTAGTCTTAAGGGACTAGCGGGGGGGGTCTCCTACAATGAGCAGTTCTTC	CASSLKGLAGGVSYNEQFF	TRBD2	TRBV19	NA	TRBJ2-1
TGTGCCAGTAGTATGGGACTAGGGGTGGCTGAGCAGTTCTTC	CASSMGLGVAEQFF	TRBD2	TRBV19	NA	TRBJ2-1
TGTGCCAGTAGTTCCAGGGTGGCTGAAGCTTTCTTT	CASSSRVAEAFF	NA	TRBV19	NA	TRBJ1-1
TGTGCCAGCAGCTTAGTAGCGGGAGCATATGAGCAGTTCTTC	CASSLVAGAYEQFF	TRBD2	TRBV11-2	NA	TRBJ2-1
TGTGCCAGCAGTTATCCCCTCGGGTTGGGGGGGGCCAAGACCCAGTACTTC	CASSYPLGLGGAKTQYF	NA	TRBV6-2/TRBV6-3	NA	TRBJ2-5
TGTGCCACCAGCAGAGATCTCTCTGTTGGGGCTAGCACAGATACGCAGTATTTT	CATSRDLSVGASTDTQYF	NA	TRBV15	NA	TRBJ2-3
TGCGCCAGCAGCCAAGCGTCCCGGGACAGGGTTGCTAATGAAAAACTGTTTTTT	CASSQASRDRVANEKLFF	TRBD1	TRBV4-1	NA	TRBJ1-4